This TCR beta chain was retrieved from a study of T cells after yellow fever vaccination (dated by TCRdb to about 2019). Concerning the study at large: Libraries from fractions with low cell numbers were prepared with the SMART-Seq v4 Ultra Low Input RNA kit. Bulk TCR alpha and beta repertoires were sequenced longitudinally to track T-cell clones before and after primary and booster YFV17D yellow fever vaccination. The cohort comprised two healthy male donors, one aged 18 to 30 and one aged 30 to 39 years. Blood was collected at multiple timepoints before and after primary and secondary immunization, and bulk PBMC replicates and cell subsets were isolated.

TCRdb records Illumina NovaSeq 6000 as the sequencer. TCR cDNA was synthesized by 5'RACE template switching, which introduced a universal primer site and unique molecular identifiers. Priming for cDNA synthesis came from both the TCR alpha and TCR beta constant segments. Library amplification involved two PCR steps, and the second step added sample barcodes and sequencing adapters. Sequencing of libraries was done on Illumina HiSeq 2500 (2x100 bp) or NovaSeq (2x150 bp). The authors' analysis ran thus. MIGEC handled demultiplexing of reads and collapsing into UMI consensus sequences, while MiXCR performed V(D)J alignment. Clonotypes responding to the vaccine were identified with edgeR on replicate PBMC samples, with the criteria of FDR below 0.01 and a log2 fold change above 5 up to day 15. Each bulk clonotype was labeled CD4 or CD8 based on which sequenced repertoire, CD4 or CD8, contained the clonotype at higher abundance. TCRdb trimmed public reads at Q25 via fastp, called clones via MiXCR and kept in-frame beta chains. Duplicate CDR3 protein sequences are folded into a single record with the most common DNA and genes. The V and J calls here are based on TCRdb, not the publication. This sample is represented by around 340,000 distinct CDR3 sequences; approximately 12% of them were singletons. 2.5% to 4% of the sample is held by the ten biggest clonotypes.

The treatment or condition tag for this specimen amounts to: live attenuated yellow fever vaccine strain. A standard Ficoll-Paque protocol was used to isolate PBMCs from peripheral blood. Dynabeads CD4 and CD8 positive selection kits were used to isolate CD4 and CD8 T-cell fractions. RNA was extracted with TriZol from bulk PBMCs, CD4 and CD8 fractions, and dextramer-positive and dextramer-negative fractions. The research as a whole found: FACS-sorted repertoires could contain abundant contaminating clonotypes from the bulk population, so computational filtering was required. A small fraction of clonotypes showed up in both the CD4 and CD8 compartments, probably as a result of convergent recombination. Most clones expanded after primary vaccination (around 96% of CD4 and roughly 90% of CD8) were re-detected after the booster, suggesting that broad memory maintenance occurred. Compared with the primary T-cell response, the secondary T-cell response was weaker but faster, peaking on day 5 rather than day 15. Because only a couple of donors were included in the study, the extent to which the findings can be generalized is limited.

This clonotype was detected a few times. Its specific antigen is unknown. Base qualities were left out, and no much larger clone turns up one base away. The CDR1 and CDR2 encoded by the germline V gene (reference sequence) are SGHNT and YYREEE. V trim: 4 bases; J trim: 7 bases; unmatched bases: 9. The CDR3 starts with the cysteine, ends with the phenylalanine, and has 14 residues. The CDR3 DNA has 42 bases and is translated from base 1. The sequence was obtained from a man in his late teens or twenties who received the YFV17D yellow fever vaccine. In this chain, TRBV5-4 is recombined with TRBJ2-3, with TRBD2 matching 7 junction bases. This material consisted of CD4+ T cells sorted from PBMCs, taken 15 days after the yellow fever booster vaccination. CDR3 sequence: CASSAREASNTQYF. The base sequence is TGTGCCAGCAGCGCCCGGGAGGCAAGTAATACGCAGTATTTT. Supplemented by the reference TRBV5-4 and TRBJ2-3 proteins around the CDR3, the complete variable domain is ETGVTQSPTHLIKTRGQQVTLRCSSQSGHNTVSWYQQALGQGPQFIFQYYREEENGRGNFPPRFSGLQFPNYSSELNVNALELDDSALYLCASSAREASNTQYFGPGTRLTVL.